This T cell receptor beta chain comes out of a study of blood T cell repertoires in COVID-19. The overall study: The analysed material was cDNA or gDNA that came from T cells, B-cell-depleted T cells, or PBMCs.

Original processing notes: Estimation of nucleated cell counts was performed using reference gene primer amplification. Clones were read by immunoSEQ multiplex PCR, and TCRdb kept only the in-frame ones, dropping some. The V and J calls and clone size were taken over from that table, and D and trimming were inferred from the DNA. The sample contains roughly 33,000 clones, roughly 90% of which appear only once. Trimming stripped 1 base from V and 4 bases from J, with 17 bases between. Germline-derived CDR1 and CDR2 are SGHDN and FVKESK. The CDR3 contains 17 residues. The sample was peripheral blood. The V gene is TRBV14, the J gene TRBJ2-1, with TRBD2 as a possible D gene (6 bases). This receptor was obtained from a human donor in a cohort sampled during active COVID-19. The chain's CDR3 is CASSQGRLTGAYNEQFF. The DNA for the CDR3 is TGTGCCAGCAGCCAAGGAAGGTTGACGGGAGCTTACAATGAGCAGTTCTTC.